The sequence of this T cell receptor (beta chain) was determined in a study of T cells in Graves' hyperthyroidism and ophthalmopathy. TCR beta CDR3 regions were amplified from RNA. HTBI primers were employed in a first-round RT-PCR of the TCR CDR3. MiXCR was run by TCRdb on the multiplex PCR reads, yielding one entry per CDR3 protein. The sample has 300,000 to 450,000 distinct CDR3 sequences; about 14% are singletons. In this sample, this clonotype turned up a few times. Germline trimming cut 4 bases from V and 3 bases from J; bases unmatched to any gene: 22. CDR1 and CDR2 (germline): LNHDA, SQIVND (reference sequence). This CDR3 comprises 21 residues.

The sample was blood. This clonotype originated in a woman aged 25 to 45 with Graves' ophthalmopathy. V gene TRBV19 combines with J gene TRBJ1-5, with TRBD1 identical over 9 bases. CDR3 sequence reads: CASSRISSGQGFTLINQPQHF. CDR3 bases: TGTGCCAGTAGTAGAATTAGCTCGGGACAGGGATTCACTCTTATCAATCAGCCCCAGCATTTT.